This passage covers 20 T cell receptor beta chains from one sample sequenced in a study of blood T cell repertoires in COVID-19. Assay: immunoSEQ multiplex PCR; the TCRdb copy retains only in-frame clones and omits some. The sample includes 90,000 to 100,000 clones, more than 65% seen only once; the top ten take about 11%. Sequencing input: peripheral blood. The source is an elderly woman with acute or convalescent COVID-19.

This rearrangement joins TRBV15 to TRBJ1-3; 8 nucleotides agree with TRBD1. Germline V CDR1 and CDR2: LNHNV, YYDKDF (reference sequence). Unmatched junction bases numbered 10, after V lost 5 bases and J lost 4 bases. The CDR3 is made up of 16 amino acids. CDR3 DNA: TGTGCCACCAGCGCGGAGGGACAGGTAGCGGGAAACACCATATATTTT. Translating it yields CATSAEGQVAGNTIYF.

This chain links TRBV29-1 with TRBJ2-5; D possibly corresponds to TRBD1 (5 bases). Trimming shortened V by 5 bases and J by 2 bases, and 9 bases separated the two germline ends. This CDR3 region has 12 residues. Germline values: CDR1 SQVTM, CDR2 ANQGSEA. CDR3 DNA: TGCAGCGTTTCAGGGCGGCAAGAGACCCAGTACTTC. Translating gives CSVSGRQETQYF.

This clone was seen a single time. CDR3 coding DNA: TGTGCCAGCAGTCCCTCCAGGAGGGGGGGTGGCTACACCTTC. This encodes CASSPSRRGGGYTF. The chain combines TRBV28 with TRBJ1-2, with D possibly being TRBD1 (6 bases). Looked up from germline, CDR1 is MDHEN and CDR2 is SYDVKM. The CDR3 covers 14 residues. V lost 5 bases and J lost 7, with 17 bases in between.

The chain employs TRBV19 and TRBJ2-2; 9 nucleotides line up with TRBD1. This CDR3 is 15 amino acids long. V lost 5 bases to trimming and J lost 4 bases; unmatched junction nucleotides: 5. Germline V lookup: CDR1 LNHDA, CDR2 SQIVND (reference sequence). DNA of the CDR3: TGTGCCAGTAGTTCGGGACAGGGTTTCACCGGGGAGCTGTTTTTT. Translation: CASSSGQGFTGELFF.

V gene TRBV3-1 (or the pseudogene TRBV3-2) combines with J gene TRBJ1-6; D unresolved. This CDR3 region has 15 residues. Germline V CDR1 and CDR2: LGHDT, YNNKEL (reference sequence). Trimming removed 1 base from V and 6 bases from J, with 10 bases in between. CDR3 nucleotides: TGTGCCAGCAGCCAAGGCGGGGTAGGTAATTCACCCCTCCACTTT. Translating gives CASSQGGVGNSPLHF.

The chain uses TRBV29-1 and TRBJ1-2, with unresolved D. V gave up 3 bases and J gave up 1 base, with 3 bases separating them. Germline CDR1 SQVTM, CDR2 ANQGSEA. The CDR3 covers 11 residues. This CDR3 reads CSVDLNYGYTF. The CDR3 nucleotides are TGCAGCGTTGACCTTAACTATGGCTACACCTTC.

The sample holds a few counts of this clone. This chain links TRBV7-2 with TRBJ1-3; TRBD1 matches 10 bases. The CDR3 contains 15 residues. V lost 5 bases to trimming and J lost 4 bases; unmatched junction nucleotides: 5. CDR1 and CDR2 from the germline V gene are SGHTA and FQGNSA. The CDR3 reads CASSTGQGRGNTIYF. The DNA for the CDR3 is TGTGCCAGCAGCACGGGACAGGGGAGAGGAAACACCATATATTTT.

This chain links TRBV11-2 with TRBJ1-2, with TRBD1 matching 7 bases. This CDR3 is built from 13 residues. The germline V gene has CDR1 SGHAT and CDR2 FQNNGV. Losses at the gene ends were 3 bases for V and 7 bases for J; bases not matched to a gene: 5. As DNA, the CDR3 is TGTGCCAGCAGCTTCGGACAGGTGGCTGGCTACACCTTC. It encodes CASSFGQVAGYTF.

The chain recombines TRBV24-1 with TRBJ1-5, with 7 bases aligning to TRBD1. The CDR3 totals 17 residues. The V gene end was trimmed by 2 bases and the J gene end by 3 bases; junction bases not matched to a gene: 9. Germline CDR1 KGHDR, CDR2 SFDVKD. The CDR3 is CATSDSRQGEINQPQHF. DNA for the CDR3: TGTGCCACCAGTGATTCCAGACAGGGAGAAATCAATCAGCCCCAGCATTTT.

The chain carries TRBV5-5 and TRBJ1-1; D gene uncertain. The germline V and J ends were trimmed by 4 bases and 0 bases, with 16 bases remaining between them. The CDR3 is 16 amino acids. CDR1 is SGHKS, CDR2 YYEKEE, per germline (reference sequence). In DNA, the CDR3 is TGTGCCAGCAGCACTTACTTCCTAGGAGTGAACACTGAAGCTTTCTTT. This gives the protein CASSTYFLGVNTEAFF.

The chain joins TRBV5-1 to TRBJ2-3, with a tentative D call TRBD2 (5 bases). The CDR3 has 15 residues. Trimming left V 4 bases short and J 1 base short, with 13 bases between. Germline V CDR1 and CDR2: SGHRS, YFSETQ. The CDR3 DNA follows: TGCGCCAGCAGCCTGACCACGCGGGGCACAGATACGCAGTATTTT. Its protein product is CASSLTTRGTDTQYF.

V gene TRBV5-1 combines with J gene TRBJ2-1, with 8 bases matching TRBD2. J gave up 8 bases and V 4 bases, and 14 bases lay outside the gene matches. Looked up from germline, CDR1 is SGHRS and CDR2 is YFSETQ. The CDR3 totals 16 residues. CDR3 region: CASSLLPSAGGHEQFF. The CDR3 bases are TGCGCCAGCAGCCTCCTCCCTTCGGCGGGGGGACATGAGCAGTTCTTC.

The chain couples TRBV6-2 or TRBV6-3 to TRBJ2-1; TRBD1 matches 11 bases. J was trimmed by 2 bases and V by 5 bases; bases with no gene match: 2. Germline CDR1 MNHEY, CDR2 SVGEGT. The CDR3 extends over 15 amino acids. The CDR3 sequence is CASSRTGGTYNEQFF. Written as DNA, the CDR3 is TGTGCCAGCAGTCGGACAGGGGGCACCTACAATGAGCAGTTCTTC.

The chain links TRBV6-2 or TRBV6-3 to TRBJ2-5, with TRBD2 matching 13 bases. The CDR3 has 14 amino acids. Losses at the gene ends were 8 bases for V and 4 bases for J; bases not matched to a gene: 4. CDR1 is MNHEY, CDR2 SVGEGT, per germline. CDR3 in amino acids: CASRRLAGGETQYF. The CDR3 nucleotides are TGTGCCAGCCGCCGACTAGCGGGGGGAGAGACCCAGTACTTC.

The V and J genes are TRBV2 and TRBJ1-2; tentative D call: TRBD1 (5 bases). From germline, CDR1 is SNHLY and CDR2 FYNNEI. CDR3 size: 13 residues. Trimming cost V 6 bases and J 7 bases, with 15 bases left between them. CDR3 in DNA: TGTGCCAGCAGGGGGACTCCCAGTGGTGGCTACACCTTC. Translated: CASRGTPSGGYTF.

The chain carries TRBV5-4 and TRBJ1-3, with TRBD1 as a possible D gene (5 bases). The CDR3 has 15 residues. The V gene's germline CDR1 is SGHNT and CDR2 YYREEE (reference sequence). The V and J ends lost 0 bases and 2 bases respectively, with 9 bases between them. CDR3 nucleotides: TGTGCCAGCAGCTTGGGGGGGGTGCCTGGAAACACCATATATTTT. Its translation: CASSLGGVPGNTIYF.

Only a few counts were recorded for this clone. The J gene is TRBJ1-1, the V gene TRBV15, with 7 positions matching TRBD1. This CDR3 comprises 17 residues. Germline-derived CDR1 and CDR2 are LNHNV and YYDKDF (reference sequence). The V segment lost 5 bases and the J segment 4 bases; nucleotides outside the gene matches: 16. The CDR3 reads CATSHFLGQVGITEAFF. CDR3 DNA: TGTGCCACCAGCCACTTTCTCGGACAGGTCGGGATCACTGAAGCTTTCTTT.

The chain carries TRBV7-2 and TRBJ2-1; 10 bases align to TRBD2. The germline V gene has CDR1 SGHTA and CDR2 FQGNSA. Unmatched junction bases numbered 13, after V lost 6 bases and J lost 11 bases. The CDR3 contains 15 residues. The CDR3 DNA follows: TGTGCCAGCAGTGGGTACCAGCGGGGGGGCGAAAAGCAGTTCTTC. It codes for CASSGYQRGGEKQFF.

This clone has only a few counts. V is TRBV19 and J is TRBJ1-2; 8 positions match TRBD1. The germline V gene has CDR1 LNHDA and CDR2 SQIVND (reference sequence). The CDR3 loop spans 15 amino acids. J lost 6 bases, V lost 1 base, and 7 bases had no gene match. Here the CDR3 DNA reads TGTGCCAGTAGTATAGGCAGGGGGCGAGATGATGGCTACACCTTC. Its translation is CASSIGRGRDDGYTF.

This clone showed up just once. The CDR3 DNA follows: TGCAGCGTTGCCCTCGGACAGGGCGGTCAGCCCCAGCATTTT. Its translation: CSVALGQGGQPQHF. This chain joins TRBV29-1 and TRBJ1-5; 8 bases line up with TRBD1. Germline V CDR1 and CDR2: SQVTM, ANQGSEA. This CDR3 has 14 amino acids. The V segment lost 4 bases and the J segment 6 bases; nucleotides outside the gene matches: 8.